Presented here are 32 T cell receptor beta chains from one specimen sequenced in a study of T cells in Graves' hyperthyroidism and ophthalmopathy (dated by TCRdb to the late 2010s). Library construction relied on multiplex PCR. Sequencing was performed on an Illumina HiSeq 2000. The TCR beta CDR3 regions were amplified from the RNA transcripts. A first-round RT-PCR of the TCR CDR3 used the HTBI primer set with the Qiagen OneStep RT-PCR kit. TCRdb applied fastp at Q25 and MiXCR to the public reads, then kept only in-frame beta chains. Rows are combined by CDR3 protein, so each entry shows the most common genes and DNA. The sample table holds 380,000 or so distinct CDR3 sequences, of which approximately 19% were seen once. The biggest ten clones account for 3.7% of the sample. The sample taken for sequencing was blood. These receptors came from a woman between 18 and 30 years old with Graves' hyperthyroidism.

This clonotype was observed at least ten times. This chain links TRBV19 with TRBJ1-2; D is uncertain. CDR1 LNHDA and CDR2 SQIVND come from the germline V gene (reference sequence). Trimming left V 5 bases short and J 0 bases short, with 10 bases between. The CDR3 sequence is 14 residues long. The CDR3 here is CASSGDGANYGYTF. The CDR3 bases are TGTGCCAGTAGTGGTGACGGAGCTAACTATGGCTACACCTTC. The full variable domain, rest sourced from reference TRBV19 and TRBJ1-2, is DGGITQSPKYLFRKEGQNVTLSCEQNLNHDAMYWYRQDPGQGLRLIYYSQIVNDFQKGDIAEGYSVSREKKESFPLTVTSAQKNPTAFYLCASSGDGANYGYTFGSGTRLTVV.

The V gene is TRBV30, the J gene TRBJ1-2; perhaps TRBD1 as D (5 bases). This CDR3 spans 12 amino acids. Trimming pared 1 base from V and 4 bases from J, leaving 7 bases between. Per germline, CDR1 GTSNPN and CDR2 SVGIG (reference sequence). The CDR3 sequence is CAWSEGLYGYTF. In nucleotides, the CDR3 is TGTGCCTGGAGTGAGGGACTCTATGGCTACACCTTC.

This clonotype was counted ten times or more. This CDR3 reads CASNLREAKKLFF. DNA for the CDR3: TGTGCCAGCAACCTCCGGGAGGCAAAAAAACTGTTTTTT. The chain carries TRBV2 and TRBJ1-4; D gene uncertain. Per the germline V gene, CDR1 is SNHLY and CDR2 is FYNNEI. V lost 7 bases and J lost 9, with 15 bases in between. The CDR3 spans 13 residues. Full variable domain (rest looked up from reference TRBV2 and TRBJ1-4): EPEVTQTPSHQVTQMGQEVILRCVPISNHLYFYWYRQILGQKVEFLVSFYNNEISEKSEIFDDQFSVERPDGSNFTLKIRSTKLEDSAMYFCASNLREAKKLFFGSGTQLSVL.

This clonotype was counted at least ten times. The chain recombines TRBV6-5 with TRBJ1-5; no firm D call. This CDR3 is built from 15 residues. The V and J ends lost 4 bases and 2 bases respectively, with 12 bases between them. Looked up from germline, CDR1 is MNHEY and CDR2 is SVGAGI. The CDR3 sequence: CASSSYVQGNQPQHF. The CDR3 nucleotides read TGTGCCAGCAGTTCCTACGTTCAGGGCAATCAGCCCCAGCATTTT.

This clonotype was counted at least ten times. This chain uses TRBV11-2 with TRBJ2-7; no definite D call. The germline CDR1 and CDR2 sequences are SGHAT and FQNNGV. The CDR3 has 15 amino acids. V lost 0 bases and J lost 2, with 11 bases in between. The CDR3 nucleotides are TGTGCCAGCAGCTTAGATCAGCCGGGTACCTACGAGCAGTACTTC. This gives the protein CASSLDQPGTYEQYF. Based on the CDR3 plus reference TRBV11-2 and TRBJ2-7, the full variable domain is EAGVAQSPRYKIIEKRQSVAFWCNPISGHATLYWYQQILGQGPKLLIQFQNNGVVDDSQLPKDRFSAERLKGVDSTLKIQPAKLEDSAVYLCASSLDQPGTYEQYFGPGTRLTVT.

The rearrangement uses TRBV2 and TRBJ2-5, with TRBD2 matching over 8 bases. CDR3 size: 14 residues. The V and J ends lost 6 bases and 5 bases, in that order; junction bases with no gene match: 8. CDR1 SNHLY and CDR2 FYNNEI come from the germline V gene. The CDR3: CASSTGTRGETQYF. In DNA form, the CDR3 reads TGTGCCAGCAGCACCGGGACTAGGGGGGAGACCCAGTACTTC.

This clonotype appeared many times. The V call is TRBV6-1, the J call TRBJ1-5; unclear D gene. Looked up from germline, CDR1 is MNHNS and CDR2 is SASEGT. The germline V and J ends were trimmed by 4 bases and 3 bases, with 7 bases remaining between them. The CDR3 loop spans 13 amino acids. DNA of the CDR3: TGTGCCAGCAGTGGGGCGCCCAATCAGCCCCAGCATTTT. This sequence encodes CASSGAPNQPQHF.

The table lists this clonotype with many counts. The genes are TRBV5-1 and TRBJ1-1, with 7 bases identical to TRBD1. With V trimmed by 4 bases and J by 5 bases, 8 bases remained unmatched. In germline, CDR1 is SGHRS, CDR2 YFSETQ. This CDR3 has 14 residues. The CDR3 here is CASSTGTATTEAFF. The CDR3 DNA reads TGCGCCAGCAGCACCGGGACAGCTACAACTGAAGCTTTCTTT.

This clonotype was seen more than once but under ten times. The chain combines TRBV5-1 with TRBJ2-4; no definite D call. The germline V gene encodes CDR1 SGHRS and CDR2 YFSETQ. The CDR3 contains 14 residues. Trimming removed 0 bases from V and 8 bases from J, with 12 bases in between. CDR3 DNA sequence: TGCGCCAGCAGCTTGGGGGCAGGCGAGGACATTCAGTACTTC. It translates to CASSLGAGEDIQYF. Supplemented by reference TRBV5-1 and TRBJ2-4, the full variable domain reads KAGVTQTPRYLIKTRGQQVTLSCSPISGHRSVSWYQQTPGQGLQFLFEYFSETQRNKGNFPGRFSGRQFSNSRSEMNVSTLELGDSALYLCASSLGAGEDIQYFGAGTRLSVL.

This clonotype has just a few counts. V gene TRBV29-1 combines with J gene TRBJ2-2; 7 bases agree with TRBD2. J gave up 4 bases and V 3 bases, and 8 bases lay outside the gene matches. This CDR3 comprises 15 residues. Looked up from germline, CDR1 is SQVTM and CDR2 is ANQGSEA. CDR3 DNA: TGCAGCGTTGAGACGGCGGGGGAGGGCACCGGGGAGCTGTTTTTT. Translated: CSVETAGEGTGELFF.

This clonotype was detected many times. CDR3 sequence reads: CASSLYENPAGIGYTF. The DNA of the CDR3 is TGTGCCAGCAGCTTATATGAAAACCCCGCGGGGATTGGCTACACCTTC. The rearrangement uses TRBV13 and TRBJ1-2; D ambiguous. This CDR3 contains 16 residues. V was clipped by 2 bases and J by 7 bases, with 20 bases between them. The germline CDR1 and CDR2 sequences are PRHDT and FYEKMQ (reference sequence). Full variable domain (rest looked up from reference TRBV13 and TRBJ1-2): AAGVIQSPRHLIKEKRETATLKCYPIPRHDTVYWYQQGPGQDPQFLISFYEKMQSDKGSIPDRFSAQQFSDYHSELNMSSLELGDSALYFCASSLYENPAGIGYTFGSGTRLTVV.

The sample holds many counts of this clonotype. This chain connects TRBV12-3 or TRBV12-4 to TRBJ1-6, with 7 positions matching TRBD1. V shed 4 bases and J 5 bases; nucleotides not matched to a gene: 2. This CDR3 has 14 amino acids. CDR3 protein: CASSSGTDNSPLHF. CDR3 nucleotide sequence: TGTGCCAGCAGTTCCGGGACAGATAATTCACCCCTCCACTTT.

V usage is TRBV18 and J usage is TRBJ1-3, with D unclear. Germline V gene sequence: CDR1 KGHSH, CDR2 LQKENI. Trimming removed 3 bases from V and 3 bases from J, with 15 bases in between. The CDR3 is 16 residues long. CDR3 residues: CASSPSAALSGNTIYF. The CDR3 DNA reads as TGTGCCAGCTCACCGTCGGCAGCCTTGAGTGGAAACACCATATATTTT.

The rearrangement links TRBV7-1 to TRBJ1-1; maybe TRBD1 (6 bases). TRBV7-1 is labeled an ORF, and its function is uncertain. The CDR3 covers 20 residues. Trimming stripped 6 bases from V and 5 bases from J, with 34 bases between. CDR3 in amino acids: CASRPTGLRSLVGRKTEAFF. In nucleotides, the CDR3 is TGTGCCAGCAGGCCTACAGGGCTAAGAAGTTTAGTGGGGAGGAAAACTGAAGCTTTCTTT.

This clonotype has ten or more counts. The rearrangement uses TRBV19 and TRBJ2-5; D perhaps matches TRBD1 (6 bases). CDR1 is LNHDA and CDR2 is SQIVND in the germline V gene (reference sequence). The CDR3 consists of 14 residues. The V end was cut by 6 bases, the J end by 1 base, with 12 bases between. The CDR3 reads CASSPTDSQETQYF. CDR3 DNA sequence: TGTGCCAGTAGCCCGACGGACAGCCAAGAGACCCAGTACTTC. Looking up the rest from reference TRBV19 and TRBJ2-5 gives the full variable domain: DGGITQSPKYLFRKEGQNVTLSCEQNLNHDAMYWYRQDPGQGLRLIYYSQIVNDFQKGDIAEGYSVSREKKESFPLTVTSAQKNPTAFYLCASSPTDSQETQYFGPGTRLLVL.

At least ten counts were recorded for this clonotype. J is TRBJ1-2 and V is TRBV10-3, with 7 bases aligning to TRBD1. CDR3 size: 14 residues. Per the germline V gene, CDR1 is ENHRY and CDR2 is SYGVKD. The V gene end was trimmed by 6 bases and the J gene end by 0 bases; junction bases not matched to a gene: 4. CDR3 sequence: CAIRGQNSNYGYTF. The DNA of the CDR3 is TGTGCCATCAGGGGACAGAACTCTAACTATGGCTACACCTTC.

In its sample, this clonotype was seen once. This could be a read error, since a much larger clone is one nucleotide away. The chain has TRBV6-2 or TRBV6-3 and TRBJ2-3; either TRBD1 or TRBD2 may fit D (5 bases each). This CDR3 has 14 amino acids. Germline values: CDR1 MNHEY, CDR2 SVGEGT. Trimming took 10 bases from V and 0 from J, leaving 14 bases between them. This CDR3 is CAIGDHDSTDTQYF. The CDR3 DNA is TGTGCCATCGGGGACCACGATAGCACAGATACGCAGTATTTT.

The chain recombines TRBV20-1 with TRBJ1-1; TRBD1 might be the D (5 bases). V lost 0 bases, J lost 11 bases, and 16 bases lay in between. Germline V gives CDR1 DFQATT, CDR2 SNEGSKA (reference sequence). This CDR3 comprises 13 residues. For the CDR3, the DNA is TGCAGTGCTAGAGATTCAGGAGGGGATGATGCTTTCTTT. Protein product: CSARDSGGDDAFF.

The CDR3 sequence: CASSYRGSYNSPLHF. CDR3 coding DNA: TGTGCCAGCAGTTACAGAGGCTCCTATAATTCACCCCTCCACTTT. This chain uses TRBV12-3 or TRBV12-4 with TRBJ1-6; no clear D gene. The V gene lost 4 bases and the J gene lost 0 bases, with 7 bases spanning the gap. The CDR3 runs to 15 residues.

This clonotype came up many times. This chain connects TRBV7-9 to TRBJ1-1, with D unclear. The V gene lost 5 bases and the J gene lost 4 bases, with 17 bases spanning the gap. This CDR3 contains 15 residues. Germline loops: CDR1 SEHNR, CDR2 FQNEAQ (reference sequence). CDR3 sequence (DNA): TGTGCCAGCAGCCCCCCCCGGGCCGGGCCCACTGAAGCTTTCTTT. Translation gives CASSPPRAGPTEAFF.

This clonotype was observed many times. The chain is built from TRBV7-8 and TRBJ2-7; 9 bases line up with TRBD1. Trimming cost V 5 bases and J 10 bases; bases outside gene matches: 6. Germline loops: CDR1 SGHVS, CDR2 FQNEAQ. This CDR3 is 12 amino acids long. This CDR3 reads CASSDTGGQQYF. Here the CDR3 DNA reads TGTGCCAGCAGCGATACAGGGGGCCAACAGTACTTC.

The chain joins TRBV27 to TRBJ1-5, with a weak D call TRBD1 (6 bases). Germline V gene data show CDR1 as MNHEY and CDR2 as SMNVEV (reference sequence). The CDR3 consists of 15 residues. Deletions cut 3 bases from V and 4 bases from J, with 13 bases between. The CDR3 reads CASSFSGVRNQPQHF. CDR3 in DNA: TGTGCCAGCAGTTTTTCAGGGGTTAGGAATCAGCCCCAGCATTTT.

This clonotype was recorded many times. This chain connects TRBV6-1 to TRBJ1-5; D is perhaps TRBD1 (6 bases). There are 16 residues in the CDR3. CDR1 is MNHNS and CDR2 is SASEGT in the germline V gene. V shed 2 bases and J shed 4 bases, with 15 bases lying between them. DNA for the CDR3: TGTGCCAGCAGTGAACCCACAGGAAGGGGGAATCAGCCCCAGCATTTT. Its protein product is CASSEPTGRGNQPQHF.

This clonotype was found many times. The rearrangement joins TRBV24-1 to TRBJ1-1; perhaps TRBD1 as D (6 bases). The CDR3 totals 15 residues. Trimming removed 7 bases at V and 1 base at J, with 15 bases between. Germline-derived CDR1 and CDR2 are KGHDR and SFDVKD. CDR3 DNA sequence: TGTGCCACCAGACCCGCGGGGGGGGCGAACACTGAAGCTTTCTTT. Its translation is CATRPAGGANTEAFF.

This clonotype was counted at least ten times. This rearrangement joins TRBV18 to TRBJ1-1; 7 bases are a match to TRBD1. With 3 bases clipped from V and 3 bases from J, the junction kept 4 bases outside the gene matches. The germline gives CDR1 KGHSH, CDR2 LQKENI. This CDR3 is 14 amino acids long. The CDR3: CASSPQTGYTEAFF. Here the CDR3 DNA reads TGTGCCAGCTCACCCCAGACAGGGTACACTGAAGCTTTCTTT.

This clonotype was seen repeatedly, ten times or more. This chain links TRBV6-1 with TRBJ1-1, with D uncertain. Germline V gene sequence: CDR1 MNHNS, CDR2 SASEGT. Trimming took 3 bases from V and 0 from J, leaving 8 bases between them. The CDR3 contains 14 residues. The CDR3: CASSDRYLNTEAFF. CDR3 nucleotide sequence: TGTGCCAGCAGTGACAGGTATTTGAACACTGAAGCTTTCTTT.

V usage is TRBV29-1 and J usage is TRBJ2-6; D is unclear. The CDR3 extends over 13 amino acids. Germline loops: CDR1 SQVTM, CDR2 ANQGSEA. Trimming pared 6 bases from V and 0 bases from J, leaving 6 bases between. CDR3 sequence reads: CSVYSSGANVLTF. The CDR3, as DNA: TGCAGCGTGTATAGCTCTGGGGCCAACGTCCTGACTTTC.

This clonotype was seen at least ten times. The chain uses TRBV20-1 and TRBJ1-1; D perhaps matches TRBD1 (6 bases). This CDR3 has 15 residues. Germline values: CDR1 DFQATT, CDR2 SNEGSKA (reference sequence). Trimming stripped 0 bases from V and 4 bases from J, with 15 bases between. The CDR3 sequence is CSARDPPGRGTEAFF. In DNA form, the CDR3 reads TGCAGTGCTAGAGATCCCCCAGGCAGGGGCACTGAAGCTTTCTTT.

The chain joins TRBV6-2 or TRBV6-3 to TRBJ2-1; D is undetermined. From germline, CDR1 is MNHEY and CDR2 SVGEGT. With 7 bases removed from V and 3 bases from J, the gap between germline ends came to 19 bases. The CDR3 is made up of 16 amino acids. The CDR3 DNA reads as TGTGCCAGCAACGACATGGGGTCAAAGGGCTACAATGAGCAGTTCTTC. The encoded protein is CASNDMGSKGYNEQFF.

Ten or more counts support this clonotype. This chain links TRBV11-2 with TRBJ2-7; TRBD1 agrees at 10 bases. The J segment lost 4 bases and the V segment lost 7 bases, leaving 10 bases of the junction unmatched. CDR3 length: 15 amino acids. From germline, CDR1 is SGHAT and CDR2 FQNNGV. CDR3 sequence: CASNKPGQGMYEQYF. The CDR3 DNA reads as TGTGCCAGCAATAAACCGGGACAGGGGATGTACGAGCAGTACTTC. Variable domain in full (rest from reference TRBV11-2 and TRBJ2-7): EAGVAQSPRYKIIEKRQSVAFWCNPISGHATLYWYQQILGQGPKLLIQFQNNGVVDDSQLPKDRFSAERLKGVDSTLKIQPAKLEDSAVYLCASNKPGQGMYEQYFGPGTRLTVT.

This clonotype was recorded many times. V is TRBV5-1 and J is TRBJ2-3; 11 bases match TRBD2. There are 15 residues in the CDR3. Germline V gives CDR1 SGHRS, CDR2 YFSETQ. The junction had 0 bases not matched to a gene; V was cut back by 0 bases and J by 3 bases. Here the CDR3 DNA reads TGCGCCAGCAGCTTGGGACTAGCGGGAACAGATACGCAGTATTTT. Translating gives CASSLGLAGTDTQYF.

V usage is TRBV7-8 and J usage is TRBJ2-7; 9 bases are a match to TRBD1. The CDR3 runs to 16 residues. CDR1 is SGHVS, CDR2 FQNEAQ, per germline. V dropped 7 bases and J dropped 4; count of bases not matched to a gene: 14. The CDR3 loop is CASTSSTRDREYEQYF. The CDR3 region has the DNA TGTGCCAGCACCTCTTCGACCCGGGACAGGGAGTACGAGCAGTACTTC.